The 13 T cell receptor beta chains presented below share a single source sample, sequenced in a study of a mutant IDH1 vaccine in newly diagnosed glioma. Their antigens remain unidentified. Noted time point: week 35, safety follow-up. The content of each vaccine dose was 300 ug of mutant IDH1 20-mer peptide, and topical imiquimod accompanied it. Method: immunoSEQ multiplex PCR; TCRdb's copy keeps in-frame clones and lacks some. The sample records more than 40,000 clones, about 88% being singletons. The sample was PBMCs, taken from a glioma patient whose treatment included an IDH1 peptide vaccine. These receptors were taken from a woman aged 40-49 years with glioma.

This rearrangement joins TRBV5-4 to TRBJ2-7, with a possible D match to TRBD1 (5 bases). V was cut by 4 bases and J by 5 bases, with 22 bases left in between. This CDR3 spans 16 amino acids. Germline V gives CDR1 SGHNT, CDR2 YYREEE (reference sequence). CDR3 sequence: CASSRMGNRRPDEQYF. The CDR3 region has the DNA TGTGCCAGCAGCCGAATGGGAAACAGGCGGCCGGACGAGCAGTACTTC. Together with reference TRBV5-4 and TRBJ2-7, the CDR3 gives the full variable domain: ETGVTQSPTHLIKTRGQQVTLRCSSQSGHNTVSWYQQALGQGPQFIFQYYREEENGRGNFPPRFSGLQFPNYSSELNVNALELDDSALYLCASSRMGNRRPDEQYFGPGTRLTVT.

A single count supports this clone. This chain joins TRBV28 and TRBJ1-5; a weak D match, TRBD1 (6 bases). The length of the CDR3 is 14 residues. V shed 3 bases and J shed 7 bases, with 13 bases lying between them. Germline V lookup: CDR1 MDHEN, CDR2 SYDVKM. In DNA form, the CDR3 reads TGTGCCAGCAGTTTGACAGGTAAAGGACAGCCCCAGCATTTT. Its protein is CASSLTGKGQPQHF.

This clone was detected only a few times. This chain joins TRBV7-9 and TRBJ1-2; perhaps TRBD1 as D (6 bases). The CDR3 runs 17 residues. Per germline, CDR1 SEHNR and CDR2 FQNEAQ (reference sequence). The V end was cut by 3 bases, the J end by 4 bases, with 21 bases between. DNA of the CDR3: TGTGCCAGCAGCTTGTCCCCCGGGAACAGGGAGTTCTATGGCTACACCTTC. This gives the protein CASSLSPGNREFYGYTF.

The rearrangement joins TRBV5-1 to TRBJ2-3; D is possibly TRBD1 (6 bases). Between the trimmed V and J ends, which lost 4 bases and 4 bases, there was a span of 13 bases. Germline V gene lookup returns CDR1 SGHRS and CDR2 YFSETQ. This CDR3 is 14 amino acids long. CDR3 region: CASSPRTDSDTQYF. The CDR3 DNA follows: TGCGCCAGCAGCCCGAGGACAGACTCAGATACGCAGTATTTT.

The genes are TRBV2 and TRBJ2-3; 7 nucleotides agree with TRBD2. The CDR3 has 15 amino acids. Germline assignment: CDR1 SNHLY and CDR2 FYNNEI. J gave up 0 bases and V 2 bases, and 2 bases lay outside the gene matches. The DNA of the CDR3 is TGTGCCAGCAGTGAAACTAGCGCTAGCACAGATACGCAGTATTTT. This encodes CASSETSASTDTQYF. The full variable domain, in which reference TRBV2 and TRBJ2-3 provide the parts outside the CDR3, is EPEVTQTPSHQVTQMGQEVILRCVPISNHLYFYWYRQILGQKVEFLVSFYNNEISEKSEIFDDQFSVERPDGSNFTLKIRSTKLEDSAMYFCASSETSASTDTQYFGPGTRLTVL.

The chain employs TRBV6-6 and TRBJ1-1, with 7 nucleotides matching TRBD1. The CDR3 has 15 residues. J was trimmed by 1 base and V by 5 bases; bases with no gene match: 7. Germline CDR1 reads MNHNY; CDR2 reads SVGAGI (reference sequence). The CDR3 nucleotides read TGTGCCAGCAGTAAACGGACAGGAGGGAACACTGAAGCTTTCTTT. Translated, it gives CASSKRTGGNTEAFF.

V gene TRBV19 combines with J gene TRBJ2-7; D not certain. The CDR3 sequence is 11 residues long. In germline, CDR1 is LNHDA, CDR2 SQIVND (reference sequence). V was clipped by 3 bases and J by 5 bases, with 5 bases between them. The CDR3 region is CASSIRNEQYF. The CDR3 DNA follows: TGTGCCAGTAGTATCAGGAACGAGCAGTACTTC.

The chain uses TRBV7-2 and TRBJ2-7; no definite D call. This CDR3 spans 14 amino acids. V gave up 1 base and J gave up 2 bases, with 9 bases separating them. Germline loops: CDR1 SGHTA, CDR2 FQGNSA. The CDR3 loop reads CASSLDRLAYEQYF. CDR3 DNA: TGTGCCAGCAGCTTAGATCGCCTGGCCTACGAGCAGTACTTC.

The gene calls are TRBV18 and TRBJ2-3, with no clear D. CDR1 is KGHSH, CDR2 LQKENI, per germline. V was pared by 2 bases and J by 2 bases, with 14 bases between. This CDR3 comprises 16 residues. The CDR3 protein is CASSPSARGATDTQYF. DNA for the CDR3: TGTGCCAGCTCACCATCGGCACGCGGTGCCACAGATACGCAGTATTTT. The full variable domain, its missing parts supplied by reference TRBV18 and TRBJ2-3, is NAGVMQNPRHLVRRRGQEARLRCSPMKGHSHVYWYRQLPEEGLKFMVYLQKENIIDESGMPKERFSAEFPKEGPSILRIQQVVRGDSAAYFCASSPSARGATDTQYFGPGTRLTVL.

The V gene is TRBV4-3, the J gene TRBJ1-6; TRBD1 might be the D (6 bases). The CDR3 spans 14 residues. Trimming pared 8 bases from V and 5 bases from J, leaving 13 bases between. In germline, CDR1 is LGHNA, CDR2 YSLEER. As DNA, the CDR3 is TGCGCCAGCGGCAGGGGTTCCAATAATTCACCCCTCCACTTT. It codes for CASGRGSNNSPLHF.

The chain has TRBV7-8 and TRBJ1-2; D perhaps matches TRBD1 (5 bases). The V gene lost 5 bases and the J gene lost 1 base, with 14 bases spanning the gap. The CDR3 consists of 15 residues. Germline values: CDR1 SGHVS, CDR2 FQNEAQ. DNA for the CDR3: TGTGCCAGCAGCCCGAACAGGCGATATAACTATGGCTACACCTTC. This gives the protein CASSPNRRYNYGYTF.

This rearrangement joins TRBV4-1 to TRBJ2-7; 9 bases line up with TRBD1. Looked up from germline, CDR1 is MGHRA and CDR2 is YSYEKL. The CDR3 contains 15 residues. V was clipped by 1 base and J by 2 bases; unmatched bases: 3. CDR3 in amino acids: CASSQGQGGTYEQYF. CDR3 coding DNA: TGCGCCAGCAGCCAAGGACAGGGGGGAACCTACGAGCAGTACTTC.

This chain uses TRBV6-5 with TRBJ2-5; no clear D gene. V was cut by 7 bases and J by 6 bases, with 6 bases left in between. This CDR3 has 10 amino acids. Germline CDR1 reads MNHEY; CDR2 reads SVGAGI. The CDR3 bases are TGTGCCAGCAACTCAAAGACCCAGTACTTC. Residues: CASNSKTQYF.